This T cell receptor beta chain originates from a study of T cell responses to AZD1222 COVID-19 vaccine. The data were produced by immunoSEQ multiplex PCR, yet TCRdb's version contains in-frame clones alone and is incomplete. The data contain about 270,000 clones, around 93% of them seen just once; the ten biggest clones take up 0.55%. This clone appeared a single time. The CDR3 sequence is 16 residues long. Germline assignment: CDR1 SQVTM and CDR2 ANQGSEA. V was clipped by 0 bases and J by 0 bases, with 12 bases between them. Recipients boosted at about 4 weeks or about 12 weeks are pooled. The clonotype was recovered from an adult who received the AZD1222 COVID-19 vaccine. The chain couples TRBV29-1 to TRBJ2-1; D ambiguous. Sequenced material: peripheral blood, taken 28 days after the second AZD1222 dose. CDR3 sequence reads: CSVEDSGPSSYNEQFF. In DNA form, the CDR3 reads TGCAGCGTTGAAGATTCGGGCCCCAGCTCCTACAATGAGCAGTTCTTC.